This T cell receptor beta chain was documented in a study of T cell changes during pregnancy in multiple sclerosis. CDR3 size: 14 residues. J lost 4 bases, V lost 0 bases, and 5 bases had no gene match. Germline lookup yields CDR1 GTSNPN and CDR2 SVGIG (reference sequence). Sequencing used immunoSEQ multiplex PCR; TCRdb keeps in-frame clones, though not all of them. Counted here are about 100,000 clones, approximately 90% occurring once; the ten biggest clones make up 0.76%. V and J are TRBV30 and TRBJ1-1; 7 nucleotides line up with TRBD1. The source was peripheral blood, collected in the second trimester of pregnancy. This clonotype was sampled from a female donor in good health, enrolled as a control in a pregnancy study. CDR3 sequence: CAWSVGQASTEAFF. The CDR3 DNA reads as TGTGCCTGGAGTGTTGGACAGGCGAGCACTGAAGCTTTCTTT.